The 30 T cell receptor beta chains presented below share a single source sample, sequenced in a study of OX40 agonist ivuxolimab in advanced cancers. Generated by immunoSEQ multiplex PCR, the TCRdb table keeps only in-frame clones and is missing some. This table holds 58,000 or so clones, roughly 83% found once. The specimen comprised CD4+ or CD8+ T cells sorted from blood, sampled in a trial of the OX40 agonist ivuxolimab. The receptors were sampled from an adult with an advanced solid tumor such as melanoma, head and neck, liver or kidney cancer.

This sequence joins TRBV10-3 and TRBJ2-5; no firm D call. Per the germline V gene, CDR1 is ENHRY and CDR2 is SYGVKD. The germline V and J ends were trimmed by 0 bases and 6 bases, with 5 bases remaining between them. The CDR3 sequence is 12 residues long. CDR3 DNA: TGTGCCATCAGTGAGTCTGACCAGACCCAGTACTTC. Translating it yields CAISESDQTQYF.

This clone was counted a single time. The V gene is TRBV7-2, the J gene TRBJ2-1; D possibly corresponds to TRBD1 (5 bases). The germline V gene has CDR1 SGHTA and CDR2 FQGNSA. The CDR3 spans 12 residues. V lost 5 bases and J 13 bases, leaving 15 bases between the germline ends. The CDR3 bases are TGTGCCAGCAGCCCCACGACAGTGTACCAGTTCTTC. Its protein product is CASSPTTVYQFF.

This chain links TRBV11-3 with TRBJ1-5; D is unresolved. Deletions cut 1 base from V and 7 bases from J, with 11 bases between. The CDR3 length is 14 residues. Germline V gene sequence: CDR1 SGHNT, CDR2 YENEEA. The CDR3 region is CASSLGGREQPQHF. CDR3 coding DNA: TGTGCCAGCAGCTTAGGAGGGAGGGAGCAGCCCCAGCATTTT. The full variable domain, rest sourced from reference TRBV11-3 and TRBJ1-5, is EAGVVQSPRYKIIEKKQPVAFWCNPISGHNTLYWYLQNLGQGPELLIRYENEEAVDDSQLPKDRFSAERLKGVDSTLKIQPAELGDSAVYLCASSLGGREQPQHFGDGTRLSIL.

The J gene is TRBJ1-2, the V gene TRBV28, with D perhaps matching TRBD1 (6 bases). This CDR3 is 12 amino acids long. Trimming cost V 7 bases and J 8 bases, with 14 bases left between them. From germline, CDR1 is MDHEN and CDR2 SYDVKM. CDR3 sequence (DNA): TGTGCCAGCACGGGGGGGGCATGGGGCTACACCTTC. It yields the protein CASTGGAWGYTF.

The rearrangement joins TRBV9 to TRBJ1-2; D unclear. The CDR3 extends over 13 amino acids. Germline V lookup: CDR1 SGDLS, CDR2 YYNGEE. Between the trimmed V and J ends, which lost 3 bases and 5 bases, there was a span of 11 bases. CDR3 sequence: CASSASLIYGYTF. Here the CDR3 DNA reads TGTGCCAGCAGCGCCTCCTTGATTTATGGCTACACCTTC.

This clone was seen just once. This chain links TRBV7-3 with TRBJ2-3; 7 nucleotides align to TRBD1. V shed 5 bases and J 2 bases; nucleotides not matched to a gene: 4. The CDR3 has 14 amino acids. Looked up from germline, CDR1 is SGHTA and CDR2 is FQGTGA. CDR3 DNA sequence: TGTGCCAGCAGCACAGGGGCTGACACAGATACGCAGTATTTT. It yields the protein CASSTGADTDTQYF.

CDR3 protein: CASSLTGTGEWEIYGYTF. The CDR3 nucleotides read TGTGCCAGCAGCCTTACCGGGACAGGAGAATGGGAAATCTATGGCTACACCTTC. The chain uses TRBV5-6 and TRBJ1-2; 8 bases are shared with TRBD1. The trim removed 4 bases at V and 4 bases at J, leaving 18 bases unmatched. Germline V gene sequence: CDR1 SGHDT, CDR2 YYEEEE. The CDR3 totals 18 residues. Supplemented by reference TRBV5-6 and TRBJ1-2, the full variable domain reads DAGVTQSPTHLIKTRGQQVTLRCSPKSGHDTVSWYQQALGQGPQFIFQYYEEEERQRGNFPDRFSGHQFPNYSSELNVNALLLGDSALYLCASSLTGTGEWEIYGYTFGSGTRLTVV.

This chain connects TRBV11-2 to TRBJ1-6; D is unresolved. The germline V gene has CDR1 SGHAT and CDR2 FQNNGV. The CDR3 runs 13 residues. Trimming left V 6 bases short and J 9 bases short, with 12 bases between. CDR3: CASRRVVGSPLHF. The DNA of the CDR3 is TGTGCCAGCAGAAGGGTAGTAGGTTCACCCCTCCACTTT.

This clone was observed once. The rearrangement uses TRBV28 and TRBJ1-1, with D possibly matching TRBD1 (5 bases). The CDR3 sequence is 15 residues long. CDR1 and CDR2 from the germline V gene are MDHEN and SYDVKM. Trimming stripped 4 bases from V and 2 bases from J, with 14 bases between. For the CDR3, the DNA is TGTGCCAGCAGTTCCCCTGGACATATAAACACTGAAGCTTTCTTT. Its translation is CASSSPGHINTEAFF.

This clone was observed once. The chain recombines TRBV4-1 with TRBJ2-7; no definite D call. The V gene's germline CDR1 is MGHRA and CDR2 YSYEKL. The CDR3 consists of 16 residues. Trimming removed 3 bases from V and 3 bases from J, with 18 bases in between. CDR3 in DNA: TGCGCCAGCAGCCATTTTAAGCCGGGCTCTGGCTACGAGCAGTACTTC. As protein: CASSHFKPGSGYEQYF.

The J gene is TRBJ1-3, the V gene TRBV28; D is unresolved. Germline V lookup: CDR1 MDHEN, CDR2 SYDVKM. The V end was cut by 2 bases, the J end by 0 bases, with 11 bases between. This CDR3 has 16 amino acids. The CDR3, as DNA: TGTGCCAGCAGTTTAGACCAGGCCTTCTCTGGAAACACCATATATTTT. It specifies CASSLDQAFSGNTIYF. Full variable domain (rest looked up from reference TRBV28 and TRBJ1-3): DVKVTQSSRYLVKRTGEKVFLECVQDMDHENMFWYRQDPGLGLRLIYFSYDVKMKEKGDIPEGYSVSREKKERFSLILESASTNQTSMYLCASSLDQAFSGNTIYFGEGSWLTVV.

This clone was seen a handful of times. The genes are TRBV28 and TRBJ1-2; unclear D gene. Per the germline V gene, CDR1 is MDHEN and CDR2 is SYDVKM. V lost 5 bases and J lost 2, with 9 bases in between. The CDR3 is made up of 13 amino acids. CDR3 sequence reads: CASSDQENYGYTF. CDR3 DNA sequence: TGTGCCAGCAGTGATCAGGAAAACTATGGCTACACCTTC.

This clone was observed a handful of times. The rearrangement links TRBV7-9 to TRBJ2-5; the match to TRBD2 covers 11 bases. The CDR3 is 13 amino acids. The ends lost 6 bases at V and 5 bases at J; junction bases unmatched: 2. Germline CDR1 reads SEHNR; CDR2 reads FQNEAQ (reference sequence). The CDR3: CASRPSGGETQYF. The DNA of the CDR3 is TGTGCCAGCAGACCTAGCGGGGGGGAGACCCAGTACTTC. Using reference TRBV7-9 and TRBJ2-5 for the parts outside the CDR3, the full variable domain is DTGVSQNPRHKITKRGQNVTFRCDPISEHNRLYWYRQTLGQGPEFLTYFQNEAQLEKSRLLSDRFSAERPKGSFSTLEIQRTEQGDSAMYLCASRPSGGETQYFGPGTRLLVL.

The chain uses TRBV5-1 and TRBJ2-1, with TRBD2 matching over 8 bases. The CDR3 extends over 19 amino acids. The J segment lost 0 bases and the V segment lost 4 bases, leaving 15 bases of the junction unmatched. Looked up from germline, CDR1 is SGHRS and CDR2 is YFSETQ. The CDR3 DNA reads TGCGCCAGCAGCCCAGTAGGTAGCGGGGCCCTAAACTCCTACAATGAGCAGTTCTTC. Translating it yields CASSPVGSGALNSYNEQFF.

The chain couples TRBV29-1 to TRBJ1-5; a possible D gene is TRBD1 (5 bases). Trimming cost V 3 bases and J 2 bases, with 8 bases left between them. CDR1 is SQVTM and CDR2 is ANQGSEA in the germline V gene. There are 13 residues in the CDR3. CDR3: CSVDGGGNQPQHF. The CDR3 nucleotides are TGCAGCGTTGACGGGGGGGGCAATCAGCCCCAGCATTTT.

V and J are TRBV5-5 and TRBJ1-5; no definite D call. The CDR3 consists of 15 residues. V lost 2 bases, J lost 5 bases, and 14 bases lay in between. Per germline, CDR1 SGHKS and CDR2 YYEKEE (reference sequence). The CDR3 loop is CASSFSPGDYQPQHF. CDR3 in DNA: TGTGCCAGCAGCTTTAGCCCAGGAGATTATCAGCCCCAGCATTTT.

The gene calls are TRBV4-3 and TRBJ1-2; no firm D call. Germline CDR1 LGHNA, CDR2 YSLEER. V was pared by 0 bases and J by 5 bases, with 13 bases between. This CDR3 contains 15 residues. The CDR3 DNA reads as TGCGCCAGCAGCCAAGACCCCCGGGCAGAATATGGCTACACCTTC. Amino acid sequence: CASSQDPRAEYGYTF.

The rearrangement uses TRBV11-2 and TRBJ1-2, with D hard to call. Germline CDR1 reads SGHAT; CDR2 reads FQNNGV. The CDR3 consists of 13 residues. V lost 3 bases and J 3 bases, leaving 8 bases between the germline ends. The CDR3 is CASSFIEDYGYTF. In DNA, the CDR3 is TGTGCCAGCAGCTTCATAGAGGACTATGGCTACACCTTC.

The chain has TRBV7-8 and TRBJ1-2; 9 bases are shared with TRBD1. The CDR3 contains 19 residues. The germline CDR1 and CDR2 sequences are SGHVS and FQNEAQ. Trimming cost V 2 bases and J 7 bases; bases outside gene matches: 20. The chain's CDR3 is CASSLYSGQGTFGTVGYTF. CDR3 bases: TGTGCCAGCAGCTTATACTCGGGACAGGGAACGTTCGGTACCGTTGGCTACACCTTC. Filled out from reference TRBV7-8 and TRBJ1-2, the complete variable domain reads GAGVSQSPRYKVAKRGQDVALRCDPISGHVSLFWYQQALGQGPEFLTYFQNEAQLDKSGLPSDRFFAERPEGSVSTLKIQRTQQEDSAVYLCASSLYSGQGTFGTVGYTFGSGTRLTVV.

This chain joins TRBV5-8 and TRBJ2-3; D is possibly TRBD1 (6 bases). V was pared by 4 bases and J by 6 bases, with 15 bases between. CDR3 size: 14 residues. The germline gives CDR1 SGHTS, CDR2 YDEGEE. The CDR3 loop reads CASSRGHSRDTQYF. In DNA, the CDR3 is TGTGCCAGCAGCCGGGGACACAGCCGGGATACGCAGTATTTT.

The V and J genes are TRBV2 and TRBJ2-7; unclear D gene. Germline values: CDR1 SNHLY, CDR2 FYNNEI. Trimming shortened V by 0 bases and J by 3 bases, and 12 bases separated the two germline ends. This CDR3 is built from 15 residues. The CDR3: CASSEAFPDIYEQYF. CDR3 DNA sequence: TGTGCCAGCAGTGAAGCGTTCCCCGACATCTACGAGCAGTACTTC.

The CDR3 nucleotides read TGTGCCAGTCCCCCGGACATGGTCCTCCTCCACTTT. Translated, it gives CASPPDMVLLHF. This chain joins TRBV19 and TRBJ1-6; tentatively, D is TRBD1 (5 bases). Germline V gene lookup returns CDR1 LNHDA and CDR2 SQIVND (reference sequence). This CDR3 is 12 amino acids long. Trimming took 8 bases from V and 15 from J, leaving 17 bases between them.

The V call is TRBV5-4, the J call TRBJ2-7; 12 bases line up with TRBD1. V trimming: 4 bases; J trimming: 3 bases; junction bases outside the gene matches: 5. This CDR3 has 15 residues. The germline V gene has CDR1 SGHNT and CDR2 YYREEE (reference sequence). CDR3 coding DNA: TGTGCCAGCAGCGCCGGGACAGGGGGCTTCTACGAGCAGTACTTC. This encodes CASSAGTGGFYEQYF.

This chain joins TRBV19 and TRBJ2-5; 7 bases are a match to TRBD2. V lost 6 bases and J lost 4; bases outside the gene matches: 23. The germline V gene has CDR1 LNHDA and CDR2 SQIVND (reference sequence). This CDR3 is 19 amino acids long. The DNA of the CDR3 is TGTGCCAGTAGCCTTCCCTGGGGGAGCGGGGACGACTTGGGAGAGACCCAGTACTTC. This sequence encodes CASSLPWGSGDDLGETQYF.

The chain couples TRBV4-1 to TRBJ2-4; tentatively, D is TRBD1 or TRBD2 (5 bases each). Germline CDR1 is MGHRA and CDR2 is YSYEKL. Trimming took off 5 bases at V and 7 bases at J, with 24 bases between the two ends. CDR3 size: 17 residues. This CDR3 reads CASSRVFSPGTPNIQYF. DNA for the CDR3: TGCGCCAGCAGCAGGGTGTTTTCTCCGGGGACGCCTAACATTCAGTACTTC.

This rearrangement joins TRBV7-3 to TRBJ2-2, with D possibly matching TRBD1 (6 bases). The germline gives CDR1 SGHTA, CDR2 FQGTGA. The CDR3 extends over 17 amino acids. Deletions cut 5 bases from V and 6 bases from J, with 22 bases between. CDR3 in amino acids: CASSPIGGVAGAGELFF. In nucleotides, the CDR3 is TGTGCCAGCAGCCCCATCGGCGGAGTGGCAGGGGCCGGGGAGCTGTTTTTT.

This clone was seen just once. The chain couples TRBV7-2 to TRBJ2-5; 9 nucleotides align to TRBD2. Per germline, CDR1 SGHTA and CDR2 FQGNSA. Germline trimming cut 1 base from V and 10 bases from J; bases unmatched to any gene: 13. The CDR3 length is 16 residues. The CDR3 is CASSLDSLAGRGGQYF. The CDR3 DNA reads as TGTGCCAGCAGCTTAGACTCCCTAGCGGGGAGGGGGGGCCAGTACTTC.

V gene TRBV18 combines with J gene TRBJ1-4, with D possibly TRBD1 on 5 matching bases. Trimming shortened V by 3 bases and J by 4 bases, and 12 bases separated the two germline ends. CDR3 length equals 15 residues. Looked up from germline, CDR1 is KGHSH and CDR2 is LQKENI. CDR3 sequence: CASSPRGEINEKLFF. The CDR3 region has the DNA TGTGCCAGCTCACCGAGGGGAGAAATTAATGAAAAACTGTTTTTT.

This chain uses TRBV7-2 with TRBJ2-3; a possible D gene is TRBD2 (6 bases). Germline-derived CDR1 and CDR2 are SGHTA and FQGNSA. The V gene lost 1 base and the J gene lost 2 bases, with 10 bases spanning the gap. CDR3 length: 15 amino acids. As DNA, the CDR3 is TGTGCCAGCAGCTTAGGCGGGACCAACACAGATACGCAGTATTTT. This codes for CASSLGGTNTDTQYF.

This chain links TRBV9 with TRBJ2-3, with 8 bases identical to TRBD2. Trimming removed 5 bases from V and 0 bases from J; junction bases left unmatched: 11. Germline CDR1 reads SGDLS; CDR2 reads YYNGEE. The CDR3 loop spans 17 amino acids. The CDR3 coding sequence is TGTGCCAGCAGTTCTCCGTCGGGGGGGTCTAGCACAGATACGCAGTATTTT. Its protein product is CASSSPSGGSSTDTQYF.